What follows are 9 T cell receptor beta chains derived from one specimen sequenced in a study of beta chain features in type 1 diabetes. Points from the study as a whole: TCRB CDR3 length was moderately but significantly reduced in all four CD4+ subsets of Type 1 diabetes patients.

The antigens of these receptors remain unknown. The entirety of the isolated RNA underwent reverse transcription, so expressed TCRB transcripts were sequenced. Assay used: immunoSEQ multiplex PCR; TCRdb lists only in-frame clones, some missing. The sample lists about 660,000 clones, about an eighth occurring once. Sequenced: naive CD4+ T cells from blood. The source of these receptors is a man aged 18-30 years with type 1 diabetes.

The CDR3 here is CAWSVSGESGYTF. The CDR3 coding sequence is TGTGCCTGGAGTGTTTCTGGGGAGAGCGGCTACACCTTC. This sequence joins TRBV30 and TRBJ1-2; D is unclear. The germline V gene encodes CDR1 GTSNPN and CDR2 SVGIG (reference sequence). Trimming shortened V by 0 bases and J by 8 bases, and 13 bases separated the two germline ends. The CDR3 runs to 13 residues.

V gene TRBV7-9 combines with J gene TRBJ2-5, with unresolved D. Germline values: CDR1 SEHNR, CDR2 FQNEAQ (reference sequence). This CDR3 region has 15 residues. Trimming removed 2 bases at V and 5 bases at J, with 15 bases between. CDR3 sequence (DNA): TGTGCCAGCAGCTTAACGACGTCCTCGGGTGAGACCCAGTACTTC. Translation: CASSLTTSSGETQYF. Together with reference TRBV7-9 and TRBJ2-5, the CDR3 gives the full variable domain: DTGVSQNPRHKITKRGQNVTFRCDPISEHNRLYWYRQTLGQGPEFLTYFQNEAQLEKSRLLSDRFSAERPKGSFSTLEIQRTEQGDSAMYLCASSLTTSSGETQYFGPGTRLLVL.

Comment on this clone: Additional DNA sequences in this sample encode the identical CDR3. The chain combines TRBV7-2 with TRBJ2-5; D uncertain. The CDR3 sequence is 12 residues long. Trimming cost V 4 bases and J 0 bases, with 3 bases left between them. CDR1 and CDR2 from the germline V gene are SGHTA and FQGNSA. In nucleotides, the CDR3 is TGTGCCAGCAGCTCCTACCAAGAGACCCAGTACTTC. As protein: CASSSYQETQYF.

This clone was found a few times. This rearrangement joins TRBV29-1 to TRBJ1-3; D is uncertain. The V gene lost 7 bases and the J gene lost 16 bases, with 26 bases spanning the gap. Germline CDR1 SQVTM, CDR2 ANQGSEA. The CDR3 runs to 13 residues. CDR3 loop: CSADDAGGSRRYF. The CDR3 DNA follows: TGCAGCGCCGATGACGCCGGCGGATCCCGGCGGTATTTT.

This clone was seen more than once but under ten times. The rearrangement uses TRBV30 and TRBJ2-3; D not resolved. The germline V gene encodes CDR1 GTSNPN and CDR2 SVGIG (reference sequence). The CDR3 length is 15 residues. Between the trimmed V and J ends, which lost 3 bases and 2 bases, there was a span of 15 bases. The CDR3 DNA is TGTGCCTGGAGAACAGTCTTCTCATCCACAGATACGCAGTATTTT. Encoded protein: CAWRTVFSSTDTQYF. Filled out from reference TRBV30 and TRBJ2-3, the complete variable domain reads SQTIHQWPATLVQPVGSPLSLECTVEGTSNPNLYWYRQAAGRGLQLLFYSVGIGQISSEVPQNLSASRPQDRQFILSSKKLLLSDSGFYLCAWRTVFSSTDTQYFGPGTRLTVL.

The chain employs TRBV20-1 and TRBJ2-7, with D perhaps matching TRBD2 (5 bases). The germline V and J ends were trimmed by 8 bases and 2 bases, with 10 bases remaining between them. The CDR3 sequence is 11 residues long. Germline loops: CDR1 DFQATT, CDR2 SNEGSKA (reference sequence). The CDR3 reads CSIPSPYEQYF. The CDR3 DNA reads TGCAGTATTCCTAGCCCCTACGAGCAGTACTTC.

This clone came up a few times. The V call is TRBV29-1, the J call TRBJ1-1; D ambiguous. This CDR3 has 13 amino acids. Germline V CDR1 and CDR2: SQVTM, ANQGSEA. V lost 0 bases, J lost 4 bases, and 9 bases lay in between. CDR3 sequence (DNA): TGCAGCGTTGAAGATCCCGTAGGCACTGAAGCTTTCTTT. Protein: CSVEDPVGTEAFF. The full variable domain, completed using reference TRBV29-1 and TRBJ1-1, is SAVISQKPSRDICQRGTSLTIQCQVDSQVTMMFWYRQQPGQSLTLIATANQGSEATYESGFVIDKFPISRPNLTFSTLTVSNMSPEDSSIYLCSVEDPVGTEAFFGQGTRLTVV.

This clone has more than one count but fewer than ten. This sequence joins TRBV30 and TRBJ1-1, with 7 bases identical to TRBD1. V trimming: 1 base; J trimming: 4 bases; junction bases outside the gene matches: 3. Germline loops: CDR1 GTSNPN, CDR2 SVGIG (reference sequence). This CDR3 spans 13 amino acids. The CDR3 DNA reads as TGTGCCTGGAGTGCACAGGGGCCCACTGAAGCTTTCTTT. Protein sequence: CAWSAQGPTEAFF.

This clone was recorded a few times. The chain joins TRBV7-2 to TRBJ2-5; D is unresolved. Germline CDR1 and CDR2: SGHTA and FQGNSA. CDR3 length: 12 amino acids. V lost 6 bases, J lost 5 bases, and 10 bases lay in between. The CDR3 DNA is TGTGCCAGCAGGGAAACTTGGGAGACCCAGTACTTC. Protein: CASRETWETQYF.